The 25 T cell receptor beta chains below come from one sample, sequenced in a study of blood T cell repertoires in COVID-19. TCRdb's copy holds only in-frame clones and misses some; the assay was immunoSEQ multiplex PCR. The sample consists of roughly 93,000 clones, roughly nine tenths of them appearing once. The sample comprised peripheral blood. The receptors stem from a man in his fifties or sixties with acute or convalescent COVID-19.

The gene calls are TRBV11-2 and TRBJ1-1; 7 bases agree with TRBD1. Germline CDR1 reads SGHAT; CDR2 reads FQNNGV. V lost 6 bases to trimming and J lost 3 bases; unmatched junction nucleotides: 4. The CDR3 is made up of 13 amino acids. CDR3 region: CASRRTGYTEAFF. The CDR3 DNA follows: TGTGCCAGCAGACGGACAGGATACACTGAAGCTTTCTTT. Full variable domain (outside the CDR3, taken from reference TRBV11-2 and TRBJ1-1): EAGVAQSPRYKIIEKRQSVAFWCNPISGHATLYWYQQILGQGPKLLIQFQNNGVVDDSQLPKDRFSAERLKGVDSTLKIQPAKLEDSAVYLCASRRTGYTEAFFGQGTRLTVV.

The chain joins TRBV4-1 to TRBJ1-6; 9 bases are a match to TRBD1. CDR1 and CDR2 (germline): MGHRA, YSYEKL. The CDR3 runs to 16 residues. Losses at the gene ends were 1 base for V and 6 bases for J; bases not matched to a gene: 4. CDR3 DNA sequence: TGCGCCAGCAGCCAAGTTCCGGGACAGGGTAATTCACCCCTCCACTTT. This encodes CASSQVPGQGNSPLHF.

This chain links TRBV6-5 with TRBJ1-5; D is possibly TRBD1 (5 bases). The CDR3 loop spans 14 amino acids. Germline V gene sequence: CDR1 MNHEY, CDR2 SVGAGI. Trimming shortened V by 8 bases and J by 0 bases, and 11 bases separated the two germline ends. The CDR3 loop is CASQGSSSNQPQHF. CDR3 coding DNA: TGTGCCAGCCAGGGCTCCTCTAGCAATCAGCCCCAGCATTTT.

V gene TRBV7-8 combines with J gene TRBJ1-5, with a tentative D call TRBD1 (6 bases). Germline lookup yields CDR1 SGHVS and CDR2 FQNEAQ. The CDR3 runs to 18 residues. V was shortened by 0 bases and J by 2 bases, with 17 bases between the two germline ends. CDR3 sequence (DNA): TGTGCCAGCAGCTTAGCCATTTCGGGGGGGCAGGGCAATCAGCCCCAGCATTTT. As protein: CASSLAISGGQGNQPQHF.

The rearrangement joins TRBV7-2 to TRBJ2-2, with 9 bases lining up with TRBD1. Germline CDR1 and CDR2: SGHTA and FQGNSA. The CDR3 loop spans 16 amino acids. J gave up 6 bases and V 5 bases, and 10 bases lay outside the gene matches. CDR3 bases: TGTGCCAGCAGCACAGGACAGGGGAGCGTGGCCGGGGAGCTGTTTTTT. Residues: CASSTGQGSVAGELFF.

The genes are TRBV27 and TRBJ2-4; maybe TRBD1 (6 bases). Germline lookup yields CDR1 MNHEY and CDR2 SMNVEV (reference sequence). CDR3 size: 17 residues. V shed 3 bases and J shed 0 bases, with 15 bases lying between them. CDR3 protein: CASSLAGASLAKNIQYF. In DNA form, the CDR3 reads TGTGCCAGCAGTTTGGCAGGGGCGTCGCTAGCCAAAAACATTCAGTACTTC.

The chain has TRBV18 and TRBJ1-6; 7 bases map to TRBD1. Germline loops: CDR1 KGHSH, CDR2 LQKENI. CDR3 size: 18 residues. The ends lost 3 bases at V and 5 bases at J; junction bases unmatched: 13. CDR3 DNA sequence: TGTGCCAGCTCACCTTTAAAAACAGGGGCGCCTAATAATTCACCCCTCCACTTT. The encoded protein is CASSPLKTGAPNNSPLHF.

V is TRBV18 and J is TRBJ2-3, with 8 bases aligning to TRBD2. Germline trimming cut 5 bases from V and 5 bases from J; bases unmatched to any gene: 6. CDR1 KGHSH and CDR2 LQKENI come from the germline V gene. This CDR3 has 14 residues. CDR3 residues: CASSAGGAVDTQYF. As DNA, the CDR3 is TGTGCCAGCTCAGCCGGGGGGGCCGTAGATACGCAGTATTTT.

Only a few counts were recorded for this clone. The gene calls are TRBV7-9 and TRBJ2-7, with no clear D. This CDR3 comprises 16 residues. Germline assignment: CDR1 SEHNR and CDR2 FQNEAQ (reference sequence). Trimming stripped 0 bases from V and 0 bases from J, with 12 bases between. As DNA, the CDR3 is TGTGCCAGCAGCTTAGCAGTGGGCTCGAGCTCCTACGAGCAGTACTTC. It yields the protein CASSLAVGSSSYEQYF.

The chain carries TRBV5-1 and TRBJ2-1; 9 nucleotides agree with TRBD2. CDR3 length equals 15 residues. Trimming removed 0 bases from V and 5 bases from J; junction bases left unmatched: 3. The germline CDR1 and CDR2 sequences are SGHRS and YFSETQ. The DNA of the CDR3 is TGCGCCAGCAGCTTGGTTCTAGCGGGGAACAATGAGCAGTTCTTC. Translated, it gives CASSLVLAGNNEQFF.

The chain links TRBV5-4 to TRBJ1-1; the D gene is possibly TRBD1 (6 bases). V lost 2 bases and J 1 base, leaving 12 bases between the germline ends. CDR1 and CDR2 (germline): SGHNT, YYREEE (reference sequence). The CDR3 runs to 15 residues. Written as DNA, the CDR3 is TGTGCCAGCAGCTTCCCCAGGGGCTCGAACACTGAAGCTTTCTTT. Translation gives CASSFPRGSNTEAFF.

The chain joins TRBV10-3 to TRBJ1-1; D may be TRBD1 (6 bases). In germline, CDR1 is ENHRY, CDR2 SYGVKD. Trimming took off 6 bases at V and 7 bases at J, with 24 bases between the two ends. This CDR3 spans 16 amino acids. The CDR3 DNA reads TGTGCCATCAGCAGCGGGGTCGGGGGGCAGTACGGTGAAGCTTTCTTT. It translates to CAISSGVGGQYGEAFF.

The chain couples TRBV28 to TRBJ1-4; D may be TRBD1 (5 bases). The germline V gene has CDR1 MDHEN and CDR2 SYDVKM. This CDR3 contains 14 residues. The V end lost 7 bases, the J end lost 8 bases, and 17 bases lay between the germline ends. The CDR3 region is CASTLYGGVEKLFF. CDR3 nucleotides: TGTGCCAGCACCCTTTACGGGGGGGTGGAAAAACTGTTTTTT.

CDR3 in amino acids: CASSYPGSTDTQYF. The CDR3 region has the DNA TGTGCCAGCAGCTACCCGGGTAGCACAGATACGCAGTATTTT. This sequence joins TRBV5-8 and TRBJ2-3; no firm D call. This CDR3 region has 14 residues. Germline V CDR1 and CDR2: SGHTS, YDEGEE. Trimming removed 3 bases at V and 0 bases at J, with 8 bases between. The complete variable domain, with remaining parts taken from reference TRBV5-8 and TRBJ2-3, reads EAGVTQSPTHLIKTRGQQATLRCSPISGHTSVYWYQQALGLGLQFLLWYDEGEERNRGNFPPRFSGRQFPNYSSELNVNALELEDSALYLCASSYPGSTDTQYFGPGTRLTVL.

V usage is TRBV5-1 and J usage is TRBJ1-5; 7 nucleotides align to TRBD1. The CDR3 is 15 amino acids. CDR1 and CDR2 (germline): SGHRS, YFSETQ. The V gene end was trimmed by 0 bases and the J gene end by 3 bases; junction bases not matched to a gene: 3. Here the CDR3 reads CASSLAGQTNQPQHF. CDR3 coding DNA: TGCGCCAGCAGCTTGGCGGGACAGACCAATCAGCCCCAGCATTTT.

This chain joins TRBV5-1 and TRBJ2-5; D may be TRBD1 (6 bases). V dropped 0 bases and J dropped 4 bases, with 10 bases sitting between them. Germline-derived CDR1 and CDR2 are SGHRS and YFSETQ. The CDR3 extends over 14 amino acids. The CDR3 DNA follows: TGCGCCAGCAGCTTGGACAGGGATGGAGAGACCCAGTACTTC. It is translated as CASSLDRDGETQYF.

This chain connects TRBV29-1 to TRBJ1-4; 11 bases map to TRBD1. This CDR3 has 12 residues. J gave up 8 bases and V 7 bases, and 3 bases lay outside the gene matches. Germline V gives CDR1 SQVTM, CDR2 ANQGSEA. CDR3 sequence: CSARTGGEKLFF. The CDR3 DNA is TGCAGCGCTCGGACAGGGGGCGAAAAACTGTTTTTT. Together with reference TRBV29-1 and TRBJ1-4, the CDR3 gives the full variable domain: SAVISQKPSRDICQRGTSLTIQCQVDSQVTMMFWYRQQPGQSLTLIATANQGSEATYESGFVIDKFPISRPNLTFSTLTVSNMSPEDSSIYLCSARTGGEKLFFGSGTQLSVL.

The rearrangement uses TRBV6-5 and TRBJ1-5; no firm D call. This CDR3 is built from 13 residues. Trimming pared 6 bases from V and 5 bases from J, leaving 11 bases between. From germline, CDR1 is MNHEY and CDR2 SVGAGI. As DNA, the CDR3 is TGTGCCAGCAGGCGGGGTTCGGATCAGCCCCAGCATTTT. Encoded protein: CASRRGSDQPQHF.

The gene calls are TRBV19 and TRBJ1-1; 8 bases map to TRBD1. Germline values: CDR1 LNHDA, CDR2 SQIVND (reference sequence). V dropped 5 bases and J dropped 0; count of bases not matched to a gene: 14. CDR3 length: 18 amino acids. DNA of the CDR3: TGTGCCAGTAGTGTCAGTCCGGGACAGGCAACCTTGAACACTGAAGCTTTCTTT. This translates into CASSVSPGQATLNTEAFF.

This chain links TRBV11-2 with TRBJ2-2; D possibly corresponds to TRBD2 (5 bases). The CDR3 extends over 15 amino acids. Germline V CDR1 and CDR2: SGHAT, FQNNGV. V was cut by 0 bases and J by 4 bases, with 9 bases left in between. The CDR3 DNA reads TGTGCCAGCAGCTTAGACCAGACTACCACCGGGGAGCTGTTTTTT. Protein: CASSLDQTTTGELFF. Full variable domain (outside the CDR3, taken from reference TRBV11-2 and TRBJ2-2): EAGVAQSPRYKIIEKRQSVAFWCNPISGHATLYWYQQILGQGPKLLIQFQNNGVVDDSQLPKDRFSAERLKGVDSTLKIQPAKLEDSAVYLCASSLDQTTTGELFFGEGSRLTVL.

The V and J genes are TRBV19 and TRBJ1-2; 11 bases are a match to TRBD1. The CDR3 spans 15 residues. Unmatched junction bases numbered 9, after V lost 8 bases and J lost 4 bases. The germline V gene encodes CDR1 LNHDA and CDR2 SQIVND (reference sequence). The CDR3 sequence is CASGPGGQGAYGYTF. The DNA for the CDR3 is TGTGCCAGTGGCCCCGGTGGACAGGGGGCCTATGGCTACACCTTC. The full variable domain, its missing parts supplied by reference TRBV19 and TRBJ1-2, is DGGITQSPKYLFRKEGQNVTLSCEQNLNHDAMYWYRQDPGQGLRLIYYSQIVNDFQKGDIAEGYSVSREKKESFPLTVTSAQKNPTAFYLCASGPGGQGAYGYTFGSGTRLTVV.

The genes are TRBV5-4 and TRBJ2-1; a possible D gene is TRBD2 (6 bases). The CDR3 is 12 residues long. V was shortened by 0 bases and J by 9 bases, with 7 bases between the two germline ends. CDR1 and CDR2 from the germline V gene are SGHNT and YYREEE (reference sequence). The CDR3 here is CASSLVGGEQFF. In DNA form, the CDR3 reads TGTGCCAGCAGCTTGGTCGGGGGTGAGCAGTTCTTC. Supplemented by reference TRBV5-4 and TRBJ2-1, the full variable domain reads ETGVTQSPTHLIKTRGQQVTLRCSSQSGHNTVSWYQQALGQGPQFIFQYYREEENGRGNFPPRFSGLQFPNYSSELNVNALELDDSALYLCASSLVGGEQFFGPGTRLTVL.

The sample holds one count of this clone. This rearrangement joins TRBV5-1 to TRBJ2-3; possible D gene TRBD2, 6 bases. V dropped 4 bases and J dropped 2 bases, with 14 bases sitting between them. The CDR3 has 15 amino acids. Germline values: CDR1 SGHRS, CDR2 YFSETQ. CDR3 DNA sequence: TGCGCCAGCAGCCCTATCTGGGGGGACACAGATACGCAGTATTTT. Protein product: CASSPIWGDTDTQYF. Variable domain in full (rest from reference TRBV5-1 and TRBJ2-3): KAGVTQTPRYLIKTRGQQVTLSCSPISGHRSVSWYQQTPGQGLQFLFEYFSETQRNKGNFPGRFSGRQFSNSRSEMNVSTLELGDSALYLCASSPIWGDTDTQYFGPGTRLTVL.

Here the CDR3 DNA reads TGTGCCATCACGGGACAGGGCTATGGCTACACCTTC. Amino acid sequence: CAITGQGYGYTF. The rearrangement links TRBV6-5 to TRBJ1-2, with TRBD1 matching 9 bases. With 10 bases clipped from V and 4 bases from J, the junction kept 4 bases outside the gene matches. The CDR3 has 12 residues. From germline, CDR1 is MNHEY and CDR2 SVGAGI.

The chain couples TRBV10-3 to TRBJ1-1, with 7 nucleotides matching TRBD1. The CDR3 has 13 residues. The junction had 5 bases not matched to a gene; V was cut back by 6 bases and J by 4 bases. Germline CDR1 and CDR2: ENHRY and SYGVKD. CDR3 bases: TGTGCCATCAGCACAGGGGCGGCCACTGAAGCTTTCTTT. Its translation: CAISTGAATEAFF.